One sample yielded the 19 T cell receptor beta chains listed below, sequenced in a study of cytotoxic CD8 clonotypes in ibrutinib-treated CLL. Sequencing was performed with immunoSEQ multiplex PCR; in TCRdb, only in-frame clones are kept and a portion is missing. This sample has hundreds of thousands of clones, with 70% found just once. Material: PBMCs, obtained after 24 months of ibrutinib treatment. Receptors originate from a human donor with chronic lymphocytic leukemia.

The gene calls are TRBV5-6 and TRBJ2-7; TRBD1 or TRBD2 may be the D gene (5 bases each). In germline, CDR1 is SGHDT, CDR2 YYEEEE. The V end was cut by 3 bases, the J end by 5 bases, with 9 bases between. CDR3 length equals 12 residues. DNA for the CDR3: TGTGCCAGCAGCTGGGACGTGGACGAGCAGTACTTC. Translation gives CASSWDVDEQYF.

The gene calls are TRBV25-1 and TRBJ2-7; 9 bases align to TRBD2. The CDR3 runs to 16 residues. Germline CDR1 MGHDK, CDR2 SYGVNS. J was trimmed by 4 bases and V by 4 bases; bases with no gene match: 11. DNA of the CDR3: TGTGCCAGCAGTGGTGCGGCGGGAGGGCCTCTGTACGAGCAGTACTTC. It translates to CASSGAAGGPLYEQYF.

V gene TRBV29-1 combines with J gene TRBJ2-1, with 7 bases fitting TRBD1. The trim removed 5 bases at V and 7 bases at J, leaving 8 bases unmatched. The CDR3 consists of 13 residues. Germline CDR1 SQVTM, CDR2 ANQGSEA. The CDR3 protein is CSVHDRDRNEQFF. In DNA form, the CDR3 reads TGCAGCGTTCACGACAGGGACCGGAATGAGCAGTTCTTC.

V usage is TRBV27 and J usage is TRBJ2-1; 12 bases map to TRBD2. CDR3 length equals 17 residues. Germline V gene data show CDR1 as MNHEY and CDR2 as SMNVEV (reference sequence). V was pared by 5 bases and J by 4 bases, with 9 bases of the junction left unmatched. The CDR3 loop is CASSPGASGRAYNEQFF. The CDR3 DNA is TGTGCCAGCAGTCCCGGGGCTAGCGGGAGGGCTTACAATGAGCAGTTCTTC.

This clone was found a few times. J is TRBJ2-7 and V is TRBV9; 10 nucleotides align to TRBD1. Per germline, CDR1 SGDLS and CDR2 YYNGEE. V trimming: 3 bases; J trimming: 3 bases; junction bases outside the gene matches: 6. The CDR3 is made up of 15 amino acids. The CDR3 region is CASSAQGDRGYEQYF. The CDR3 DNA reads TGTGCCAGCAGCGCCCAAGGGGACAGGGGCTACGAGCAGTACTTC. Based on the CDR3 plus reference TRBV9 and TRBJ2-7, the full variable domain is DSGVTQTPKHLITATGQRVTLRCSPRSGDLSVYWYQQSLDQGLQFLIQYYNGEERAKGNILERFSAQQFPDLHSELNLSSLELGDSALYFCASSAQGDRGYEQYFGPGTRLTVT.

As for this clone: This specimen includes other DNA sequences encoding the same CDR3. The rearrangement links TRBV18 to TRBJ2-7, with D hard to call. CDR3 length equals 11 residues. The ends were cut back, 3 bases at V and 6 bases at J, with 6 bases in the middle. Per germline, CDR1 KGHSH and CDR2 LQKENI. This chain's CDR3 is CASSPGTEQYF. CDR3 DNA: TGTGCCAGCTCACCCGGCACCGAGCAGTACTTC.

Note on this clone: In the same sample, other DNA sequences code for this CDR3. The chain uses TRBV7-9 and TRBJ2-7, with 10 bases lining up with TRBD1. The CDR3 runs 14 residues. Germline-derived CDR1 and CDR2 are SEHNR and FQNEAQ (reference sequence). J was trimmed by 3 bases and V by 5 bases; bases with no gene match: 4. This chain's CDR3 is CASSPRDRGYEQYF. In DNA form, the CDR3 reads TGTGCCAGCAGCCCTCGGGACAGGGGCTACGAGCAGTACTTC.

This chain joins TRBV5-4 and TRBJ2-5; the match to TRBD2 covers 7 bases. With 0 bases clipped from V and 2 bases from J, the junction kept 7 bases outside the gene matches. This CDR3 spans 16 amino acids. Germline loops: CDR1 SGHNT, CDR2 YYREEE (reference sequence). The DNA for the CDR3 is TGTGCCAGCAGCTTGGAAGCTAGCGGAGGGCAAGAGACCCAGTACTTC. Translated, it gives CASSLEASGGQETQYF.

This clone was counted a few times. V usage is TRBV7-2 and J usage is TRBJ2-7; 12 bases align to TRBD2. The CDR3 loop spans 15 amino acids. With 7 bases clipped from V and 3 bases from J, the junction kept 7 bases outside the gene matches. CDR1 and CDR2 from the germline V gene are SGHTA and FQGNSA. The CDR3 DNA reads TGTGCCAGCACCCAACTAGCGGGAGGCGGCTACGAGCAGTACTTC. Encoded protein: CASTQLAGGGYEQYF.

The chain joins TRBV15 to TRBJ2-1; the match to TRBD2 covers 12 bases. V trimming: 0 bases; J trimming: 8 bases; junction bases outside the gene matches: 8. Germline lookup yields CDR1 LNHNV and CDR2 YYDKDF (reference sequence). CDR3 length: 17 amino acids. In DNA form, the CDR3 reads TGTGCCACCAGCAGAGAGCTCGGGACTAGCGGGCAGGATGAGCAGTTCTTC. Translation: CATSRELGTSGQDEQFF.

In this sample, this clone turned up once. The rearrangement joins TRBV20-1 to TRBJ2-7; D is uncertain. This CDR3 has 10 residues. With 5 bases removed from V and 7 bases from J, the gap between germline ends came to 9 bases. Germline V CDR1 and CDR2: DFQATT, SNEGSKA (reference sequence). The DNA of the CDR3 is TGCAGTGCTTCCGATGATGAGCAGTACTTC. This encodes CSASDDEQYF.

The V call is TRBV6-6, the J call TRBJ1-2; a possible D gene is TRBD1 (5 bases). Germline V CDR1 and CDR2: MNHNY, SVGAGI (reference sequence). V lost 4 bases, J lost 4 bases, and 10 bases lay in between. This CDR3 has 13 amino acids. The CDR3 loop is CASSSTEPYGYTF. The CDR3 DNA sequence: TGTGCCAGCAGTTCGACAGAACCCTATGGCTACACCTTC.

The V gene is TRBV27, the J gene TRBJ2-1; 11 bases align to TRBD2. The CDR3 runs to 17 residues. Trimming took 7 bases from V and 0 from J; bases not matched to a gene: 8. CDR1 is MNHEY, CDR2 SMNVEV, per germline (reference sequence). The CDR3 coding sequence is TGTGCCAGCACCTCCGGGACTAGCGGTTACTCCTACAATGAGCAGTTCTTC. Amino acids: CASTSGTSGYSYNEQFF.

This clone was seen more than once but under ten times. The chain combines TRBV5-4 with TRBJ2-7; TRBD2 is a possible D gene (5 bases). V gave up 4 bases and J gave up 0 bases, with 17 bases separating them. Germline values: CDR1 SGHNT, CDR2 YYREEE (reference sequence). This CDR3 comprises 16 residues. In DNA, the CDR3 is TGTGCCAGCAGCCCCGTCCGGCAGCGGAGCTCCTACGAGCAGTACTTC. Translating it yields CASSPVRQRSSYEQYF.

This chain links TRBV30 with TRBJ2-1; D unclear. Germline V lookup: CDR1 GTSNPN, CDR2 SVGIG (reference sequence). The CDR3 covers 15 residues. Between the trimmed V and J ends, which lost 0 bases and 2 bases, there was a span of 11 bases. The CDR3 DNA reads TGTGCCTGGAGTGTAATGGGAAAAGCCTACAATGAGCAGTTCTTC. The encoded protein is CAWSVMGKAYNEQFF.

A few counts support this clone. This chain uses TRBV5-1 with TRBJ2-2; possibly TRBD1 for D (6 bases). CDR1 is SGHRS and CDR2 is YFSETQ in the germline V gene. The CDR3 runs 14 residues. Trimming left V 4 bases short and J 1 base short, with 8 bases between. The CDR3 nucleotides are TGCGCCAGCAGCGAGGGACAGAACACCGGGGAGCTGTTTTTT. Encoded protein: CASSEGQNTGELFF.

This chain joins TRBV5-5 and TRBJ2-7, with TRBD1 as a possible D gene (5 bases). CDR1 SGHKS and CDR2 YYEKEE come from the germline V gene (reference sequence). This CDR3 comprises 13 residues. Between the trimmed V and J ends, which lost 4 bases and 2 bases, there was a span of 10 bases. CDR3 residues: CASSDKQAYEQYF. In DNA form, the CDR3 reads TGTGCCAGCAGCGATAAACAGGCCTACGAGCAGTACTTC.

This chain uses TRBV19 with TRBJ1-2; D perhaps matches TRBD1 (6 bases). V lost 5 bases to trimming and J lost 0 bases, with 10 bases between them. The CDR3 is 14 residues long. Germline CDR1 and CDR2: LNHDA and SQIVND (reference sequence). CDR3 region: CASSLDRPNYGYTF. DNA of the CDR3: TGTGCCAGTAGTCTCGACAGGCCTAACTATGGCTACACCTTC.

For the CDR3, the DNA is TGTGCCAGCAGAGGGGCTAGCCGGTTATACAATGAGCAGTTCTTC. It encodes CASRGASRLYNEQFF. The rearrangement uses TRBV6-1 and TRBJ2-1, with D perhaps being TRBD1 or TRBD2 (5 bases each). CDR3 length equals 15 residues. Germline lookup yields CDR1 MNHNS and CDR2 SASEGT. V was cut by 6 bases and J by 4 bases, with 16 bases left in between.